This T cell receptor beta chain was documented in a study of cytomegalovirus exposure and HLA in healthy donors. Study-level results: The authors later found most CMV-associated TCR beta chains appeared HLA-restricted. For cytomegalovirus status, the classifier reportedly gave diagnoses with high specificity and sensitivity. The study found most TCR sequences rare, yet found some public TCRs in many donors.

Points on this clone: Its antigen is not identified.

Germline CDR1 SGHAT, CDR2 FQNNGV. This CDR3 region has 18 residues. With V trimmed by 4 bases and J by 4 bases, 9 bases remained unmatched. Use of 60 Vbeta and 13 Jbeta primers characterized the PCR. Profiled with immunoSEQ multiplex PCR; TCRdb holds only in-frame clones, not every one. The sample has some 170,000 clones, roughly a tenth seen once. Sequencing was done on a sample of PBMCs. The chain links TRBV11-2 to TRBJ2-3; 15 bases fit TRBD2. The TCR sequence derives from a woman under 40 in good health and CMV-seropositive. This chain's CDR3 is CASSSGLAGGDHADTQYF. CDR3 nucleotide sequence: TGTGCCAGCAGCTCCGGACTAGCGGGAGGGGATCATGCAGATACGCAGTATTTT. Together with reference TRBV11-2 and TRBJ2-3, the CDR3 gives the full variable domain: EAGVAQSPRYKIIEKRQSVAFWCNPISGHATLYWYQQILGQGPKLLIQFQNNGVVDDSQLPKDRFSAERLKGVDSTLKIQPAKLEDSAVYLCASSSGLAGGDHADTQYFGPGTRLTVL.